One and the same sample provided the 18 T cell receptor beta chains below, sequenced in a study of shared clonotypes between healthy human individuals. Measured with immunoSEQ multiplex PCR; TCRdb has only the in-frame clones, and not every one. The profile covers more than 2,000,000 clones, with 93% appearing a single time and approximately 0.4% taken by the ten largest. Sequenced material: naive CD4+ T cells from PBMCs. Subset noted: CD45RA+ positively selected. The receptors originated from a young man in good health. Some clones in this sample may be carry-over from other donors' samples.

This sequence joins TRBV29-1 and TRBJ2-2; D possibly uses TRBD1 or TRBD2 (5 bases each). The germline V gene has CDR1 SQVTM and CDR2 ANQGSEA. V was shortened by 7 bases and J by 0 bases, with 9 bases between the two germline ends. This CDR3 has 13 amino acids. The CDR3 spells CSGGTANTGELFF. The CDR3, as DNA: TGCAGCGGTGGGACGGCGAACACCGGGGAGCTGTTTTTT.

About this clone: The same CDR3 also results from other DNA sequences found in this sample. The CDR3, as DNA: TGTGCCAGCAGCTTAGCGGGGGCCTACAATGAGCAGTTCTTC. This sequence encodes CASSLAGAYNEQFF. The chain uses TRBV7-9 and TRBJ2-1; D might be TRBD1 or TRBD2, each matching 5 bases. Germline CDR1 is SEHNR and CDR2 is FQNEAQ (reference sequence). The CDR3 has 14 amino acids. V was shortened by 0 bases and J by 2 bases, with 5 bases between the two germline ends.

This clone was found once. This chain connects TRBV28 to TRBJ2-1; perhaps D is TRBD1 or TRBD2 (6 bases each). From germline, CDR1 is MDHEN and CDR2 SYDVKM. Trimming removed 6 bases from V and 3 bases from J, with 27 bases in between. This CDR3 comprises 19 residues. For the CDR3, the DNA is TGTGCCAGCAGGGAGGGGGTAGTTTCAGGGGTCTCAAACTACAATGAGCAGTTCTTC. Translation gives CASREGVVSGVSNYNEQFF.

V usage is TRBV7-9 and J usage is TRBJ1-2; 8 nucleotides match TRBD1. V was clipped by 5 bases and J by 8 bases; unmatched bases: 7. In germline, CDR1 is SEHNR, CDR2 FQNEAQ (reference sequence). The CDR3 length is 13 residues. The CDR3 protein is CASSVQGVEGYTF. CDR3 coding DNA: TGTGCCAGCAGCGTACAGGGGGTGGAAGGCTACACCTTC.

The chain uses TRBV5-6 and TRBJ2-5; D gene unclear. The germline V and J ends were trimmed by 4 bases and 0 bases, with 19 bases remaining between them. The V gene's germline CDR1 is SGHDT and CDR2 YYEEEE. The CDR3 sequence is 17 residues long. The CDR3 sequence is CASSPPPPNLYQETQYF. CDR3 nucleotides: TGTGCCAGCAGCCCGCCTCCCCCGAACTTGTACCAAGAGACCCAGTACTTC.

The rearrangement uses TRBV2 and TRBJ1-5, with D unclear. V gave up 1 base and J gave up 3 bases, with 7 bases separating them. Germline V gene data show CDR1 as SNHLY and CDR2 as FYNNEI. The CDR3 runs to 14 residues. The chain's CDR3 is CASSEGQFNQPQHF. CDR3 in DNA: TGTGCCAGCAGTGAAGGTCAGTTCAATCAGCCCCAGCATTTT.

The gene calls are TRBV19 and TRBJ1-5; D possibly corresponds to TRBD1 (5 bases). Trimming stripped 1 base from V and 9 bases from J, with 16 bases between. The germline gives CDR1 LNHDA, CDR2 SQIVND (reference sequence). The CDR3 totals 15 residues. The CDR3 DNA is TGTGCCAGTAGTATAGGCGACAGCCGATCGTGGCCCCAGCATTTT. Amino acid sequence: CASSIGDSRSWPQHF.

In DNA, the CDR3 is TGTGCCATCAGCCCGACAGGACCCTCCTACGAGCAGTACTTC. Translated: CAISPTGPSYEQYF. The chain couples TRBV10-3 to TRBJ2-7, with TRBD1 as a possible D gene (6 bases). This CDR3 is 14 amino acids long. Germline CDR1 reads ENHRY; CDR2 reads SYGVKD. Trimming removed 6 bases from V and 0 bases from J, with 12 bases in between.

The chain uses TRBV2 and TRBJ1-2, with TRBD1 matching over 8 bases. The CDR3 runs to 12 residues. Germline V gene data show CDR1 as SNHLY and CDR2 as FYNNEI. V was clipped by 5 bases and J by 6 bases; unmatched bases: 2. CDR3 loop: CASSMTGDGYTF. In nucleotides, the CDR3 is TGTGCCAGCAGTATGACAGGGGATGGCTACACCTTC.

CDR3 nucleotide sequence: TGTGCCAGCTCACCAAGTCTTCCGGCAGGTACCTCTGGAAACACCATATATTTT. Amino acid sequence: CASSPSLPAGTSGNTIYF. J is TRBJ1-3 and V is TRBV18; D unclear. CDR3 length: 18 amino acids. Per germline, CDR1 KGHSH and CDR2 LQKENI. Trimming cost V 2 bases and J 0 bases, with 17 bases left between them. The whole variable domain, filled in from reference TRBV18 and TRBJ1-3, reads NAGVMQNPRHLVRRRGQEARLRCSPMKGHSHVYWYRQLPEEGLKFMVYLQKENIIDESGMPKERFSAEFPKEGPSILRIQQVVRGDSAAYFCASSPSLPAGTSGNTIYFGEGSWLTVV.

This clone is a singleton in its sample. V and J are TRBV12-5 and TRBJ2-3; the match to TRBD2 covers 9 bases. V lost 6 bases and J lost 1; bases outside the gene matches: 2. Germline values: CDR1 LGHNT, CDR2 FRNRAP. This CDR3 has 14 residues. The CDR3 DNA is TGTGCTAGTGGGATAGCGGGGGGCACAGATACGCAGTATTTT. The encoded protein is CASGIAGGTDTQYF.

The chain carries TRBV19 and TRBJ2-1; TRBD2 is a possible D gene (6 bases). The germline V gene has CDR1 LNHDA and CDR2 SQIVND (reference sequence). V lost 6 bases to trimming and J lost 1 base, with 10 bases between them. The CDR3 totals 14 residues. The CDR3 DNA reads TGTGCCAGTAGGCGAGGGAGGTCCTACAATGAGCAGTTCTTC. Its translation is CASRRGRSYNEQFF.

The chain uses TRBV27 and TRBJ1-5; D remains unclear. This CDR3 is 15 amino acids long. Germline V CDR1 and CDR2: MNHEY, SMNVEV (reference sequence). Trimming stripped 3 bases from V and 5 bases from J, with 14 bases between. The CDR3 region has the DNA TGTGCCAGCAGTTTGAGGACTCCTAGGGATCAGCCCCAGCATTTT. Its translation is CASSLRTPRDQPQHF.

Concerning this clone: The same CDR3 also results from other DNA sequences found in this sample. The CDR3 loop reads CASSVRMGETQYF. In nucleotides, the CDR3 is TGTGCCAGCAGCGTAAGAATGGGAGAGACCCAGTACTTC. The rearrangement joins TRBV2 to TRBJ2-5, with unresolved D. Germline CDR1 reads SNHLY; CDR2 reads FYNNEI. The CDR3 sequence is 13 residues long. V gave up 6 bases and J gave up 4 bases, with 12 bases separating them.

V gene TRBV28 combines with J gene TRBJ1-1, with D possibly TRBD1 on 5 matching bases. This CDR3 region has 13 residues. Trimming removed 10 bases at V and 7 bases at J, with 19 bases between. The germline CDR1 and CDR2 sequences are MDHEN and SYDVKM. The DNA of the CDR3 is TGTGCCACCCTGAGGAGGGGAGGAGGTGAAGCTTTCTTT. Protein product: CATLRRGGGEAFF. The full variable domain, in which reference TRBV28 and TRBJ1-1 provide the parts outside the CDR3, is DVKVTQSSRYLVKRTGEKVFLECVQDMDHENMFWYRQDPGLGLRLIYFSYDVKMKEKGDIPEGYSVSREKKERFSLILESASTNQTSMYLCATLRRGGGEAFFGQGTRLTVV.

Note on this clone: Other nucleotide sequences from this sample produce the same CDR3. This chain connects TRBV28 to TRBJ2-3, with D possibly matching TRBD2 (5 bases). V was pared by 4 bases and J by 1 base, with 15 bases between. The CDR3 loop spans 16 amino acids. The germline V gene encodes CDR1 MDHEN and CDR2 SYDVKM. The CDR3 spells CASSSSRRGGTDTQYF. DNA of the CDR3: TGTGCCAGCAGTTCGAGCCGCCGGGGAGGCACAGATACGCAGTATTTT. The entire variable domain, with the rest obtained from reference TRBV28 and TRBJ2-3, is as follows: DVKVTQSSRYLVKRTGEKVFLECVQDMDHENMFWYRQDPGLGLRLIYFSYDVKMKEKGDIPEGYSVSREKKERFSLILESASTNQTSMYLCASSSSRRGGTDTQYFGPGTRLTVL.

The rearrangement joins TRBV5-1 to TRBJ1-1; 8 bases line up with TRBD1. Germline lookup yields CDR1 SGHRS and CDR2 YFSETQ. The CDR3 is 14 amino acids. J was trimmed by 2 bases and V by 4 bases; bases with no gene match: 4. The CDR3 is CASSDGQGNTEAFF. In nucleotides, the CDR3 is TGCGCCAGCAGCGACGGACAGGGAAACACTGAAGCTTTCTTT. Complete variable domain (other parts from reference TRBV5-1 and TRBJ1-1): KAGVTQTPRYLIKTRGQQVTLSCSPISGHRSVSWYQQTPGQGLQFLFEYFSETQRNKGNFPGRFSGRQFSNSRSEMNVSTLELGDSALYLCASSDGQGNTEAFFGQGTRLTVV.

The gene calls are TRBV10-1 and TRBJ2-7; possible D gene TRBD1, 5 bases. The length of the CDR3 is 13 residues. With 4 bases removed from V and 2 bases from J, the gap between germline ends came to 9 bases. Germline V gives CDR1 WNHNN, CDR2 SYGVQD (reference sequence). CDR3 DNA: TGCGCCAGCAGTGTGGGGCGGACCTACGAGCAGTACTTC. It is translated as CASSVGRTYEQYF.